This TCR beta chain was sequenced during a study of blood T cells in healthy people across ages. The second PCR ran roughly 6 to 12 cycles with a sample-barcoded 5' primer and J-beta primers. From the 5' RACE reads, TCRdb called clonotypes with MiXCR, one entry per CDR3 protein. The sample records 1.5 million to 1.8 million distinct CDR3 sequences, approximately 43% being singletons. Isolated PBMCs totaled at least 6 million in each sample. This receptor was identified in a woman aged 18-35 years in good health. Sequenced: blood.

DNA for the CDR3: TGCGCCAGCAGCCAAGGGAGACACAACCTCTACAATGAGCAGTTCTTC. Amino acid sequence: CASSQGRHNLYNEQFF. The chain carries TRBV4-3 and TRBJ2-1; D call uncertain. Germline loops: CDR1 LGHNA, CDR2 YSLEER. V was shortened by 1 base and J by 3 bases, with 13 bases between the two germline ends. This CDR3 is built from 16 residues.